Listed here is a single T cell receptor (beta chain). The sample originates from a study of shared clonotypes between healthy human individuals. Study in general: Per-donor plates numbered three CD4 naive, three CD4 memory, two CD8 naive and one CD8 memory.

The germline V gene has CDR1 WNHNN and CDR2 SYGVQD (reference sequence). The CDR3 is 14 amino acids. Trimming stripped 0 bases from V and 4 bases from J, with 9 bases between. Positive CCR7 selection of CD45RO-negative cells yielded the naive CD8 cells, and terminally differentiated effector memory CD45RA+ cells were excluded. At the deep level, the assay was run. Data came from immunoSEQ multiplex PCR; TCRdb stores just in-frame clones and leaves some out. The table includes about 1,800,000 clones, roughly 94% detected once. The V and J genes are TRBV10-1 and TRBJ1-2; D is perhaps TRBD1 (6 bases). This sequence was found in a man between 18 and 29 years old in good health. Source material: naive CD8+ T cells sorted from blood. CDR3 in amino acids: CASSESRTAYGYTF. DNA of the CDR3: TGCGCCAGCAGTGAGTCAAGGACAGCCTATGGCTACACCTTC.